This T cell receptor (beta chain) was profiled in a study of early T cells in non-severe SARS-CoV-2 infection. Study as a whole: The sequenced material was bulk RNA from unsorted whole blood, and its chains were unpaired. Study observations and caveats: Missing private and CD4 specificities, VDJdb matching favored anti-spike CD8 responses.

The germline gives CDR1 SQVTM, CDR2 ANQGSEA. The CDR3 is 12 amino acids. V gave up 3 bases and J gave up 6 bases, with 11 bases separating them. In its sample, this clonotype was seen a few times. Its antigen is unknown. Individually, cDNA molecules had unique molecular identifiers attached to them. TCRdb reanalysed the 5' RACE reads using MiXCR and keeps one entry per CDR3 protein. The table records tens of thousands of distinct CDR3 sequences, around 12% of them present only once. The gene calls are TRBV29-1 and TRBJ1-2; D is possibly TRBD1 (5 bases). The clonotype was recovered from an adult who was a healthcare worker with PCR-confirmed SARS-CoV-2 infection or an uninfected control (not recorded which). Source: whole blood, taken at baseline. The CDR3 region is CSVDPGTDGYTF. CDR3 DNA: TGCAGCGTTGACCCAGGGACGGATGGCTACACCTTC.